This T cell receptor (beta chain) was identified in a study of post-analysis software for immune sequencing data. Regarding the study as a whole: Patients used a handful of TRBV segments, including TRBV5-6, TRBV5-1 and TRBV20-1, more often than controls.

Germline V gene lookup returns CDR1 SNHLY and CDR2 FYNNEI. J lost 3 bases, V lost 7 bases, and 5 bases had no gene match. The CDR3 loop spans 13 amino acids. Prepared TCR beta cDNA libraries contained unique molecular identifiers. One entry per CDR3 protein results from TCRdb running MiXCR on the PCR reads. The sample lists 150,000 to 200,000 distinct CDR3 sequences, about 32% occurring once. Many counts were recorded for this clonotype. The antigen remains unidentified. V and J are TRBV2 and TRBJ2-7; 8 bases are shared with TRBD2. This clonotype was obtained from a girl aged 10-17 years with multiple sclerosis. Sequences were obtained from blood. The CDR3 region has the DNA TGTGCCAGCAACCGGGAGGGACTCTACGAGCAGTACTTC. Residues: CASNREGLYEQYF.